Below are 28 T cell receptor beta chains sequenced from a single sample in a study of cytomegalovirus exposure and HLA in healthy donors. The repertoire was sequenced with immunoSEQ multiplex PCR; TCRdb's copy has only in-frame clones and lacks some. Of about 120,000 clones detected, around nine tenths appear once; the ten largest clones hold around 1.4%. Source material: PBMCs. The receptors were sampled from a woman under 40 in good health and CMV-seropositive.

The chain combines TRBV27 with TRBJ2-3; 9 bases agree with TRBD2. CDR1 is MNHEY, CDR2 SMNVEV, per germline (reference sequence). The CDR3 is 17 amino acids. V was clipped by 4 bases and J by 6 bases; unmatched bases: 14. The CDR3 DNA sequence: TGTGCCAGCAGTTCCCTAGGGACGAGCGGGGGGTGGGATACGCAGTATTTT. Amino acids: CASSSLGTSGGWDTQYF.

V usage is TRBV2 and J usage is TRBJ2-1, with 10 nucleotides matching TRBD2. V lost 6 bases, J lost 11 bases, and 10 bases stayed unmatched. The CDR3 sequence is 14 residues long. Germline V gene data show CDR1 as SNHLY and CDR2 as FYNNEI. CDR3 in DNA: TGTGCCAGCAGCGTCAAGTCACTAGCGGGGAAGCAGTTCTTC. The encoded protein is CASSVKSLAGKQFF.

The chain couples TRBV28 to TRBJ2-7, with D unclear. This CDR3 spans 13 amino acids. V shed 3 bases and J shed 0 bases, with 6 bases lying between them. Germline CDR1 is MDHEN and CDR2 is SYDVKM. DNA for the CDR3: TGTGCCAGCAGTTTGGTCAGCTCCTACGAGCAGTACTTC. Protein sequence: CASSLVSSYEQYF.

This chain connects TRBV2 to TRBJ1-1, with a possible D match to TRBD1 (6 bases). Trimming stripped 2 bases from V and 0 bases from J, with 19 bases between. Per germline, CDR1 SNHLY and CDR2 FYNNEI. The CDR3 has 18 amino acids. The CDR3 region is CASSEFASGTIMNTEAFF. As DNA, the CDR3 is TGTGCCAGCAGTGAATTTGCATCCGGGACAATTATGAACACTGAAGCTTTCTTT.

The J gene is TRBJ2-7, the V gene TRBV30; 7 bases line up with TRBD2. V was clipped by 1 base and J by 0 bases; unmatched bases: 3. CDR1 and CDR2 (germline): GTSNPN, SVGIG (reference sequence). The CDR3 length is 14 residues. The CDR3 sequence is CAWSGGGSSYEQYF. The CDR3 DNA reads TGTGCCTGGAGTGGGGGCGGGAGCTCCTACGAGCAGTACTTC. The full variable domain, rest sourced from reference TRBV30 and TRBJ2-7, is SQTIHQWPATLVQPVGSPLSLECTVEGTSNPNLYWYRQAAGRGLQLLFYSVGIGQISSEVPQNLSASRPQDRQFILSSKKLLLSDSGFYLCAWSGGGSSYEQYFGPGTRLTVT.

The table lists this clone with a few counts. The chain recombines TRBV2 with TRBJ2-1, with D possibly being TRBD2 (5 bases). Trimming removed 8 bases from V and 8 bases from J, with 10 bases in between. Germline lookup yields CDR1 SNHLY and CDR2 FYNNEI. The CDR3 extends over 11 amino acids. The CDR3: CASGEFDEQFF. The CDR3 DNA is TGTGCCAGCGGGGAGTTCGATGAGCAGTTCTTC.

J is TRBJ1-1 and V is TRBV7-2, with 8 positions matching TRBD1. The J segment lost 9 bases and the V segment lost 5 bases, leaving 11 bases of the junction unmatched. Germline assignment: CDR1 SGHTA and CDR2 FQGNSA. The CDR3 spans 14 residues. CDR3 in DNA: TGTGCCAGCAGCCCCCTCCCAGGGGGCTTTAAAGCTTTCTTT. This sequence encodes CASSPLPGGFKAFF.

CDR3 loop: CATSSYREHNEQFF. The CDR3 nucleotides are TGTGCCACCAGCAGCTACAGAGAGCACAATGAGCAGTTCTTC. The genes are TRBV15 and TRBJ2-1; D not certain. V lost 3 bases and J lost 5, with 11 bases in between. Germline V gives CDR1 LNHNV, CDR2 YYDKDF (reference sequence). This CDR3 contains 14 residues.

This clone was observed a handful of times. The gene calls are TRBV27 and TRBJ1-3; D gene uncertain. The CDR3 loop spans 14 amino acids. Germline CDR1 reads MNHEY; CDR2 reads SMNVEV (reference sequence). V was pared by 6 bases and J by 6 bases, with 15 bases between. CDR3 nucleotide sequence: TGTGCCAGCAGCCCAACAGAGGGCTTAAACACCATATATTTT. It yields the protein CASSPTEGLNTIYF.

CDR3 amino acids: CASSFTPQETQYF. The CDR3 region has the DNA TGCGCCAGCAGCTTCACACCCCAAGAGACCCAGTACTTC. V usage is TRBV5-1 and J usage is TRBJ2-5; no clear D gene. Between the trimmed V and J ends, which lost 2 bases and 1 base, there was a span of 6 bases. CDR1 is SGHRS and CDR2 is YFSETQ in the germline V gene. This CDR3 spans 13 amino acids.

The J gene is TRBJ2-3, the V gene TRBV7-3, with 8 nucleotides matching TRBD2. CDR3 size: 15 residues. Germline loops: CDR1 SGHTA, CDR2 FQGTGA. Trimming cost V 5 bases and J 4 bases; bases outside gene matches: 8. This chain's CDR3 is CASSQGLAGADTQYF. Here the CDR3 DNA reads TGTGCCAGCAGCCAAGGACTAGCCGGGGCAGATACGCAGTATTTT.

The rearrangement joins TRBV15 to TRBJ2-5; TRBD1 agrees at 11 bases. J was trimmed by 5 bases and V by 2 bases; bases with no gene match: 4. CDR1 is LNHNV, CDR2 YYDKDF, per germline (reference sequence). The CDR3 consists of 15 residues. The CDR3 loop reads CATSRRDRGEETQYF. CDR3 in DNA: TGTGCCACCAGCAGACGGGACAGGGGGGAGGAGACCCAGTACTTC. Together with reference TRBV15 and TRBJ2-5, the CDR3 gives the full variable domain: DAMVIQNPRYQVTQFGKPVTLSCSQTLNHNVMYWYQQKSSQAPKLLFHYYDKDFNNEADTPDNFQSRRPNTSFCFLDIRSPGLGDTAMYLCATSRRDRGEETQYFGPGTRLLVL.

This chain uses TRBV5-5 with TRBJ2-7; D not resolved. Germline CDR1 SGHKS, CDR2 YYEKEE (reference sequence). The ends were cut back, 4 bases at V and 7 bases at J, with 18 bases in the middle. The CDR3 consists of 14 residues. CDR3 in amino acids: CASSDGANSVEQYF. The CDR3 nucleotides are TGTGCCAGCAGCGATGGAGCTAATTCAGTTGAGCAGTACTTC.

The gene calls are TRBV28 and TRBJ1-2; the D gene is possibly TRBD1 (6 bases). The CDR3 runs 17 residues. V was pared by 8 bases and J by 8 bases, with 30 bases between. CDR1 is MDHEN and CDR2 is SYDVKM in the germline V gene. The CDR3 sequence is CASRNGGGYLGLRGYTF. The CDR3 bases are TGTGCCAGCCGGAATGGGGGGGGCTATCTCGGTCTACGCGGCTACACCTTC.

The V and J genes are TRBV19 and TRBJ2-5; D may be TRBD2 (5 bases). V was shortened by 2 bases and J by 1 base, with 5 bases between the two germline ends. The CDR3 contains 13 residues. CDR1 is LNHDA, CDR2 SQIVND, per germline (reference sequence). The CDR3 DNA sequence: TGTGCCAGTAGTATACGGGGCCAAGAGACCCAGTACTTC. Protein: CASSIRGQETQYF.

The chain recombines TRBV4-3 with TRBJ2-6; 8 nucleotides match TRBD1. CDR3 size: 17 residues. CDR1 and CDR2 from the germline V gene are LGHNA and YSLEER. With 1 base clipped from V and 4 bases from J, the junction kept 6 bases outside the gene matches. CDR3 in amino acids: CASSQGGTGTGANVLTF. In DNA form, the CDR3 reads TGCGCCAGCAGCCAAGGTGGGACAGGTACCGGGGCCAACGTCCTGACTTTC.

This clone has just a few counts. CDR3 protein: CASSTARGNEQFF. CDR3 sequence (DNA): TGTGCCAGCTCAACAGCTCGGGGCAATGAGCAGTTCTTC. The J gene is TRBJ2-1, the V gene TRBV18; possibly TRBD2 for D (5 bases). The germline V gene has CDR1 KGHSH and CDR2 LQKENI. This CDR3 has 13 amino acids. The V gene lost 5 bases and the J gene lost 6 bases, with 11 bases spanning the gap.

This clone was counted once. The junction does not match germline at one end; this may be a read error. The chain is built from TRBV15 and TRBJ2-7; 9 bases line up with TRBD2. Germline CDR1 and CDR2: LNHNV and YYDKDF (reference sequence). There are 16 residues in the CDR3. The CDR3 is CATSRDGLAGLYEQYF. The CDR3 nucleotides read TGTGCCACCAGCCGAGATGGGCTAGCGGGATTATACGAGCAGTACTTC.

The rearrangement joins TRBV5-6 to TRBJ2-5; no clear D gene. V was clipped by 0 bases and J by 2 bases, with 5 bases between them. The CDR3 has 13 residues. Per the germline V gene, CDR1 is SGHDT and CDR2 is YYEEEE. The CDR3 here is CASSLAIQETQYF. CDR3 nucleotides: TGTGCCAGCAGCTTGGCAATTCAAGAGACCCAGTACTTC.

This rearrangement joins TRBV10-3 to TRBJ2-1; D might be TRBD2 (6 bases). V lost 0 bases to trimming and J lost 3 bases, with 9 bases between them. The CDR3 has 15 amino acids. The germline V gene encodes CDR1 ENHRY and CDR2 SYGVKD. The CDR3 region is CAISESTGDYNEQFF. Written as DNA, the CDR3 is TGTGCCATCAGTGAGTCGACGGGGGACTACAATGAGCAGTTCTTC.

There are many counts of this clone. This chain joins TRBV7-9 and TRBJ1-3; D not resolved. Trimming pared 3 bases from V and 0 bases from J, leaving 9 bases between. The CDR3 length is 15 residues. The germline V gene encodes CDR1 SEHNR and CDR2 FQNEAQ (reference sequence). DNA of the CDR3: TGTGCCAGCAGCTTGGACCGGGACTCTGGAAACACCATATATTTT. Its protein is CASSLDRDSGNTIYF.

This chain connects TRBV4-1 to TRBJ2-1; D unresolved. The CDR3 length is 12 residues. Per germline, CDR1 MGHRA and CDR2 YSYEKL. V lost 0 bases, J lost 8 bases, and 5 bases lay in between. The DNA for the CDR3 is TGCGCCAGCAGCCAAGATATCGATGAGCAGTTCTTC. Translated: CASSQDIDEQFF.

The chain uses TRBV2 and TRBJ2-3, with D perhaps TRBD2 (5 bases). The germline CDR1 and CDR2 sequences are SNHLY and FYNNEI. This CDR3 has 15 amino acids. Trimming pared 3 bases from V and 6 bases from J, leaving 16 bases between. The CDR3 here is CASSERAATRDTQYF. The CDR3 nucleotides read TGTGCCAGCAGTGAGAGGGCGGCCACTCGGGATACGCAGTATTTT.

V usage is TRBV4-3 and J usage is TRBJ1-3; 9 bases are a match to TRBD1. The CDR3 extends over 16 amino acids. Germline CDR1 and CDR2: LGHNA and YSLEER. After removal of 3 bases from V and 2 bases from J, the junction contained 5 bases not matched to a gene. This CDR3 reads CASSQTGGFAGNTIYF. Here the CDR3 DNA reads TGCGCCAGCAGCCAGACAGGGGGATTCGCTGGAAACACCATATATTTT.

The rearrangement links TRBV6-5 to TRBJ2-1; TRBD1 aligns across 9 bases. V lost 8 bases and J lost 7; bases outside the gene matches: 6. The CDR3 totals 13 residues. Germline CDR1 and CDR2: MNHEY and SVGAGI. DNA for the CDR3: TGTGCCAGCGGCCGGGACAGGGATAATGAGCAGTTCTTC. Amino acid sequence: CASGRDRDNEQFF.

This clone was recorded only once. The genes are TRBV5-1 and TRBJ2-3; possibly TRBD1 for D (6 bases). Germline V lookup: CDR1 SGHRS, CDR2 YFSETQ. V dropped 0 bases and J dropped 3 bases, with 11 bases sitting between them. CDR3 length: 15 residues. The CDR3 reads CASSLVDSYTDTQYF. The CDR3 coding sequence is TGCGCCAGCAGCTTGGTGGACAGCTATACAGATACGCAGTATTTT.

Remarks on this clone: The junction shows a germline mismatch at one end, possibly a read error. The chain uses TRBV7-7 and TRBJ2-5, with 12 bases identical to TRBD1. The CDR3 spans 15 residues. Looked up from germline, CDR1 is SSHAT and CDR2 is FNYEAQ (reference sequence). In nucleotides, the CDR3 is TGTGCTAGCAGCTTAGGGGACAGGGGGCATGAGACCCAGTACTTC. It is translated as CASSLGDRGHETQYF.

The chain couples TRBV5-1 to TRBJ2-5; 11 nucleotides align to TRBD2. Germline V CDR1 and CDR2: SGHRS, YFSETQ. Trimming removed 3 bases from V and 2 bases from J; junction bases left unmatched: 6. This CDR3 comprises 16 residues. CDR3 residues: CASSCVSGGAQETQYF. CDR3 in DNA: TGCGCCAGCAGCTGTGTTAGCGGGGGGGCTCAAGAGACCCAGTACTTC.